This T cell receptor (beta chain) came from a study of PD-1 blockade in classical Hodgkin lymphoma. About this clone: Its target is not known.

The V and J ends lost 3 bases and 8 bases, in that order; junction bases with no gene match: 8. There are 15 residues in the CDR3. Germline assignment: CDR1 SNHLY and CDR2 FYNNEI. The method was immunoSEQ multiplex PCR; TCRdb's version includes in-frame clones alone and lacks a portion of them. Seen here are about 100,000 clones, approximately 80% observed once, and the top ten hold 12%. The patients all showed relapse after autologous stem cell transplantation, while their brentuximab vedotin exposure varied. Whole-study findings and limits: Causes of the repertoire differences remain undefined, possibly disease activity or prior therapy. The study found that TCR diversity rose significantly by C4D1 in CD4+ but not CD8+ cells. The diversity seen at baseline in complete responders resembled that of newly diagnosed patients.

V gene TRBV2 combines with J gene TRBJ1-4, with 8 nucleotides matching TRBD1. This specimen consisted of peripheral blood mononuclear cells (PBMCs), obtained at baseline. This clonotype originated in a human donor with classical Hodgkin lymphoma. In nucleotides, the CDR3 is TGTGCCAGCAGTGATTTCAGGGGGCGCAGAGAAAAACTGTTTTTT. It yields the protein CASSDFRGRREKLFF.